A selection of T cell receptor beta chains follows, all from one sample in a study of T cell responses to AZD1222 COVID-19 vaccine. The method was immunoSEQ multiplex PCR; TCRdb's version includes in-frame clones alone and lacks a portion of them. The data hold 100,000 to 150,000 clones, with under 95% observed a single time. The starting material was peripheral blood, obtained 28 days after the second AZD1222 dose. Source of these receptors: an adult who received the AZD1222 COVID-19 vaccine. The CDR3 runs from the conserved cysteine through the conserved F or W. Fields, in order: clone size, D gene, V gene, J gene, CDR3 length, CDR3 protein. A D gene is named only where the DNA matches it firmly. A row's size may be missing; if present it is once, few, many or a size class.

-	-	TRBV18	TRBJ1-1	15	CASSPPSERNTEAFF
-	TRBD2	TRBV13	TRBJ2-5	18	CASSATLLAGGVLETQYF
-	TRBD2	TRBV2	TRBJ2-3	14	CASRLAIGTDTQYF
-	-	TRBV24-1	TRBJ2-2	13	CATSARGTGELFF
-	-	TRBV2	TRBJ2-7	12	CASTLAPYEQYF
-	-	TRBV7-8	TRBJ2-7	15	CASSPFEAGTYEQYF
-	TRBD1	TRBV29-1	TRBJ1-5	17	CSVASGTGVGSNQPQHF
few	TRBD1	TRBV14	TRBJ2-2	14	CASSQDRGRGELFF
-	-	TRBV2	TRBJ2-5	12	CASRPSAQTQYF
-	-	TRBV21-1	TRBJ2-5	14	CASSKAYSGETQYF
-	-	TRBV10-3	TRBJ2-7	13	CAISEEGSHEQYF
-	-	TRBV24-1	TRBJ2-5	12	CATSVAQETQYF
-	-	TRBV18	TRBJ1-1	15	CASSPTGAWDTEAFF
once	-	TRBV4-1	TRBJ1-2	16	CASSQDYAGAIIGYTF
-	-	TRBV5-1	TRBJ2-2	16	CASSLRPQSYTGELFF
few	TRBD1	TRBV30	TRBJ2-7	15	CAWSVLQGESPEQYF
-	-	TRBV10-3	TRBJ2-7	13	CAISGQPRDEQYF
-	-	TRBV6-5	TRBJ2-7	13	CASSHSNSYEQYF
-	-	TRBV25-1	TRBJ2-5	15	CASSEFGTAKETQYF
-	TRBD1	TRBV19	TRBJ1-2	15	CASSPKWTGDYGYTF
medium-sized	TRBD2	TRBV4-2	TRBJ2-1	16	CASSQEGTSSYNEQFF
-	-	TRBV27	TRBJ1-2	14	CASSLNPEGPTYTF
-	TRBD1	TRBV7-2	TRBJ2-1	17	CASSSRWGQRGDNEQFF
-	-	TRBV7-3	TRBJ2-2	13	CASSFAGTGELFF
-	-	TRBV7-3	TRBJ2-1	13	CASSENSDGEQFF
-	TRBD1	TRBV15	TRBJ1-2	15	CATSLGTGNTYGYTF
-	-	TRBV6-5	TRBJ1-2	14	CASSIPGAQGGYTF
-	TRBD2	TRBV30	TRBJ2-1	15	CAWSLLAGDYNEQFF
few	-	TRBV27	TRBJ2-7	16	CASSMSHGGRSYEQYF
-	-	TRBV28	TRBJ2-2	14	CASSFTGWGGELFF
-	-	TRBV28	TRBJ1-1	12	CASNSRNTEAFF
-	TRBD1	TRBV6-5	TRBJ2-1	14	CASNSGGSYNEQFF
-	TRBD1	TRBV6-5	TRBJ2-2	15	CATPPGQANTGELFF
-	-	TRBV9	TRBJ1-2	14	CASSVDPEYYGYTF
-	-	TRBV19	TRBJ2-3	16	CASSPRPQGSTDTQYF
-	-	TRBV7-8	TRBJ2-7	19	CASSLALVLAPSQFHEQYF
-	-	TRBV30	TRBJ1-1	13	CAWTYGANTEAFF
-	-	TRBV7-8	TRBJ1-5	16	CASSFGGIVGNQPQHF
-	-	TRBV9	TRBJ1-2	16	CASSVNPTGEDYGYTF
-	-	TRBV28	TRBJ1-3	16	CASSLGVPGSGNTIYF
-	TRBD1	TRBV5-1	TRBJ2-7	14	CASSFRTGGYEQYF
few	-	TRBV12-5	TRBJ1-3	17	CASGLAPRGFSGNTIYF
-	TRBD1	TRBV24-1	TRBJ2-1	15	CATSDPRTGEHEQFF
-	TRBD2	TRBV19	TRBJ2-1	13	CASPGLAYNEQFF
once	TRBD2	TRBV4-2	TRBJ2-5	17	CASSQDGRREGGETQYF
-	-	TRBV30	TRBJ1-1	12	CAWGPGLQGAFF
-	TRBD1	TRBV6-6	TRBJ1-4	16	CASSYGDRVANEKLFF
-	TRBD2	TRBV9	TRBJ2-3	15	CASSVGTSGTDTQYF
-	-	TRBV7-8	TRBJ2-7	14	CASSFSQGLYEQYF
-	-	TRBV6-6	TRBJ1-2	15	CASSEGQAPNYGYTF
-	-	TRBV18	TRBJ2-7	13	CASSPRLSYEQYF
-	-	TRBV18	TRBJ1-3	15	CASSPPFGSGNTIYF
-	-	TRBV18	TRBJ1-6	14	CASSPPGAGLTLHF
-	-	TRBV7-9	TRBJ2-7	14	CASSSEGISYEQYF
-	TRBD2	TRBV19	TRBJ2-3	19	CASSMEGLAGGRGTDTQYF
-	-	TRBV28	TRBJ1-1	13	CASSLPPVWRAFF
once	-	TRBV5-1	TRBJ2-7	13	CASSPDGAYEQYF
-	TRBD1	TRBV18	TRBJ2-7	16	CASSLVAIGTVDEQYF
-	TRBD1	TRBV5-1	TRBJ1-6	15	CASSLGPGTDSPLHF